The clone carrying this T cell receptor (beta chain) was seen once. What it binds is not known. This sample was included in a study of PD-L1 blockade in urothelial cancer. General study findings and limits: At the 3-week point, tumor-associated blood clones expanded more in durable-benefit patients.

Method: immunoSEQ multiplex PCR; TCRdb's copy keeps in-frame clones and lacks some. The sample comprises 56,000 or so clones, about 86% of which are singletons, and under 3% rests with the top ten. Each patient gave between 1 and 8 samples, pretreatment and on-treatment. The origin of this receptor is a middle-aged man with urothelial cancer. This material consisted of PBMCs, taken around atezolizumab (anti-PD-L1) treatment.

As DNA, the CDR3 is TGTGCCAGCGGTCGGACAGCCTCTGGGGCCAACGTCCTGACTTTC. It encodes CASGRTASGANVLTF. This rearrangement joins TRBV6-5 to TRBJ2-6; D perhaps matches TRBD1 (6 bases). The germline V and J ends were trimmed by 8 bases and 0 bases, with 11 bases remaining between them. The CDR3 spans 15 residues. CDR1 is MNHEY and CDR2 is SVGAGI in the germline V gene.